The source of this T cell receptor beta chain is a study of blood T cell repertoires in COVID-19. In the study overall: COVID-19 samples from acute and convalescent phases originated in the United States, Italy and Spain. T cells, B-cell-depleted T cells, or PBMCs supplied cDNA or gDNA.

Source study methods: Using reference gene primer amplification, nucleated cell counts were estimated. Repertoires were generated with immunoSEQ multiplex PCR, while TCRdb's copy carries only in-frame clones and drops some. V and J calls and clone size are copied from that table; D and trimming were computed from the DNA. The table includes fewer than 250,000 clones, 87% detected once. Comments on this clone: Its ends do not fully match the called genes, so a read error is possible.

The CDR3 totals 13 residues. In germline, CDR1 is LNHDA, CDR2 SQIVND (reference sequence). Participant reports of clinical history set cohort assignment. Sequences were obtained from PBMCs or T cells enriched from blood (not recorded which). This receptor was identified in a woman aged 25-40 years with acute COVID-19. The J gene is TRBJ1-3, the V gene TRBV19; the D gene is possibly TRBD1 (6 bases). This CDR3 reads CTSRTDSGNTIYF. In DNA form, the CDR3 reads TGTACCAGTAGGACAGACTCTGGAAACACCATATATTTT.